These 9 T cell receptor beta chains share one sample of origin, sequenced in a study of blood T cells in healthy people across ages. Together with a sample-barcoded 5' primer, a J-beta primer mix was included in a second PCR lasting about 6 to 12 cycles. TCRdb ran MiXCR on the 5' RACE reads and lists one entry per CDR3 protein. The sample includes roughly 1.9 million distinct CDR3 sequences, 39% of them seen just once. The specimen sequenced was blood. Receptors originate from a human donor in good health.

V gene TRBV28 combines with J gene TRBJ2-3, with a tentative D call TRBD2 (6 bases). Germline V CDR1 and CDR2: MDHEN, SYDVKM. The length of the CDR3 is 12 residues. Trimming took 5 bases from V and 11 from J, leaving 14 bases between them. CDR3 residues: CASSRDFEEQYF. The DNA of the CDR3 is TGTGCCAGCAGTCGGGACTTCGAGGAGCAGTATTTT.

The chain couples TRBV2 to TRBJ1-4; D is ambiguous. Germline V gives CDR1 SNHLY, CDR2 FYNNEI. The CDR3 covers 13 residues. Trimming cost V 1 base and J 8 bases, with 8 bases left between them. Here the CDR3 DNA reads TGTGCCAGCAGTGAAGACCAAGGGGAAAAACTGTTTTTT. Encoded protein: CASSEDQGEKLFF.

This clonotype was counted between two and nine times. The chain employs TRBV12-3 or TRBV12-4 and TRBJ2-1; 9 nucleotides line up with TRBD2. After removal of 7 bases from V and 6 bases from J, the junction contained 13 bases not matched to a gene. The CDR3 totals 16 residues. CDR3 sequence: CASTPLSGGVGNEQFF. Written as DNA, the CDR3 is TGTGCCAGCACCCCACTTAGCGGGGGCGTCGGCAATGAGCAGTTCTTC.

V is TRBV5-1 and J is TRBJ1-5, with 8 bases fitting TRBD1. Trimming took 4 bases from V and 3 from J; bases not matched to a gene: 9. CDR3 length equals 16 residues. CDR1 is SGHRS and CDR2 is YFSETQ in the germline V gene. CDR3 bases: TGCGCCAGCAGCGTACCCGGGACAGGCTTCAATCAGCCCCAGCATTTT. Translating it yields CASSVPGTGFNQPQHF. The variable domain in full, completed from reference TRBV5-1 and TRBJ1-5, reads KAGVTQTPRYLIKTRGQQVTLSCSPISGHRSVSWYQQTPGQGLQFLFEYFSETQRNKGNFPGRFSGRQFSNSRSEMNVSTLELGDSALYLCASSVPGTGFNQPQHFGDGTRLSIL.

This clonotype appeared once. The gene calls are TRBV28 and TRBJ1-1; 7 nucleotides line up with TRBD1. The CDR3 totals 13 residues. Germline V gene sequence: CDR1 MDHEN, CDR2 SYDVKM. V gave up 2 bases and J gave up 9 bases; unmatched junction bases: 6. The CDR3 DNA reads TGTGCCAGCAGTTTAAGGACAGGCGGTAAAGCTTTCTTT. The encoded protein is CASSLRTGGKAFF.

A single count supports this clonotype. Here the CDR3 reads CASSLSDRQANYGYTF. CDR3 bases: TGCGCCAGCAGCTTGTCGGACAGGCAGGCTAACTATGGCTACACCTTC. The V gene is TRBV5-1, the J gene TRBJ1-2; 7 bases align to TRBD1. Germline trimming cut 1 base from V and 0 bases from J; bases unmatched to any gene: 6. The CDR3 has 16 amino acids. The germline CDR1 and CDR2 sequences are SGHRS and YFSETQ.

This clonotype has only a few counts. The J gene is TRBJ1-2, the V gene TRBV7-2; no definite D call. Looked up from germline, CDR1 is SGHTA and CDR2 is FQGNSA. Trimming left V 6 bases short and J 2 bases short, with 19 bases between. The CDR3 is 16 residues long. The CDR3 here is CASRTLNSAPNYGYTF. In nucleotides, the CDR3 is TGTGCCAGCAGAACCCTAAACAGTGCCCCGAACTATGGCTACACCTTC. The complete variable domain, with remaining parts taken from reference TRBV7-2 and TRBJ1-2, reads GAGVSQSPSNKVTEKGKDVELRCDPISGHTALYWYRQSLGQGLEFLIYFQGNSAPDKSGLPSDRFSAERTGGSVSTLTIQRTQQEDSAVYLCASRTLNSAPNYGYTFGSGTRLTVV.

V gene TRBV4-1 combines with J gene TRBJ1-1; D is perhaps TRBD1 (5 bases). Germline-derived CDR1 and CDR2 are MGHRA and YSYEKL. Trimming shortened V by 3 bases and J by 5 bases, and 19 bases separated the two germline ends. This CDR3 is built from 16 residues. The CDR3 nucleotides read TGCGCCAGCAGCCACGCCCGGGCAGGGAGAGAAACTGAAGCTTTCTTT. This sequence encodes CASSHARAGRETEAFF.

This sequence joins TRBV5-1 and TRBJ2-5; tentatively, D is TRBD2 (6 bases). This CDR3 spans 16 amino acids. Germline assignment: CDR1 SGHRS and CDR2 YFSETQ. V was shortened by 0 bases and J by 3 bases, with 15 bases between the two germline ends. CDR3 sequence reads: CASSLGGGTAEETQYF. CDR3 DNA: TGCGCCAGCAGCTTGGGCGGCGGGACGGCAGAAGAGACCCAGTACTTC.